This T cell receptor beta chain was identified during a study of blood T cell repertoires in COVID-19. The CDR3 length is 15 residues. Germline V lookup: CDR1 SNHLY, CDR2 FYNNEI. V dropped 7 bases and J dropped 5 bases, with 20 bases sitting between them. The assay was immunoSEQ multiplex PCR, and TCRdb's table has in-frame clones only and misses some. The table has some 200,000 clones, approximately 90% seen once; the top ten hold almost 4.5%. The chain employs TRBV2 and TRBJ2-5; possible D gene TRBD2, 7 bases. The sequence came from a man between 45 and 60 years old with acute or convalescent COVID-19. The sequenced sample was peripheral blood. The CDR3 DNA reads as TGTGCCAGCATGGGGGGGACACCGGCGATCGAGACCCAGTACTTC. Translation gives CASMGGTPAIETQYF.